Each of the 21 T cell receptor beta chains below was sequenced from the same sample in a study of blood T cell repertoires in COVID-19. The data were produced by immunoSEQ multiplex PCR, yet TCRdb's version contains in-frame clones alone and is incomplete. The sample records 25,000 to 35,000 clones, over 70% being singletons. The sample was peripheral blood. The receptors were gathered from a woman aged 55-69 years with acute or convalescent COVID-19.

The rearrangement joins TRBV7-9 to TRBJ2-3; TRBD1 aligns across 8 bases. The CDR3 has 14 residues. J was trimmed by 4 bases and V by 5 bases; bases with no gene match: 5. The germline gives CDR1 SEHNR, CDR2 FQNEAQ (reference sequence). The CDR3 here is CASSRRDRPDTQYF. The CDR3 coding sequence is TGTGCCAGCAGCAGACGGGACAGGCCAGATACGCAGTATTTT.

This chain connects TRBV7-9 to TRBJ1-2; D unclear. Per germline, CDR1 SEHNR and CDR2 FQNEAQ (reference sequence). The V gene lost 5 bases and the J gene lost 6 bases, with 13 bases spanning the gap. This CDR3 is 13 amino acids long. The CDR3 bases are TGTGCCAGCAGCCTTGACGGAGTAGATGGCTACACCTTC. It codes for CASSLDGVDGYTF.

CDR3 nucleotides: TGTGCCAGCGGGGCCAACTATGGCTACACCTTC. Translated, it gives CASGANYGYTF. V and J are TRBV3-1 (or the pseudogene TRBV3-2) and TRBJ1-2; TRBD1 is a possible D gene (5 bases). There are 11 residues in the CDR3. Germline V CDR1 and CDR2: LGHDT, YNNKEL (reference sequence). With 8 bases removed from V and 2 bases from J, the gap between germline ends came to 6 bases.

The V gene is TRBV2, the J gene TRBJ2-1; the D gene is possibly TRBD2 (5 bases). This CDR3 comprises 16 residues. The germline V and J ends were trimmed by 7 bases and 0 bases, with 16 bases remaining between them. Germline V gene lookup returns CDR1 SNHLY and CDR2 FYNNEI. The CDR3: CASISRVASSYNEQFF. The CDR3, as DNA: TGTGCCAGCATTTCTAGGGTAGCGAGCTCCTACAATGAGCAGTTCTTC.

The chain joins TRBV18 to TRBJ1-1, with TRBD1 as a possible D gene (6 bases). CDR3 size: 15 residues. Germline V gene data show CDR1 as KGHSH and CDR2 as LQKENI. The V and J ends lost 1 base and 2 bases respectively, with 11 bases between them. The DNA of the CDR3 is TGTGCCAGCTCACCACGAACAGGGTATAACACTGAAGCTTTCTTT. It translates to CASSPRTGYNTEAFF.

The V and J genes are TRBV20-1 and TRBJ1-5; 8 nucleotides align to TRBD1. The junction had 5 bases not matched to a gene; V was cut back by 5 bases and J by 14 bases. This CDR3 region has 10 residues. Germline-derived CDR1 and CDR2 are DFQATT and SNEGSKA (reference sequence). The CDR3 DNA is TGCAGTGCTTGGACAGGGCTGGAGCATTTT. Residues: CSAWTGLEHF.

This clone came up a few times. This sequence joins TRBV6-5 and TRBJ1-2, with 10 bases lining up with TRBD1. CDR1 MNHEY and CDR2 SVGAGI come from the germline V gene. The CDR3 extends over 14 amino acids. Trimming removed 6 bases from V and 7 bases from J; junction bases left unmatched: 8. The CDR3 here is CASSPRQGAGGYTF. The CDR3 coding sequence is TGTGCCAGCAGCCCAAGACAGGGGGCGGGTGGCTACACCTTC.

The chain is built from TRBV27 and TRBJ1-2, with D possibly TRBD1 on 6 matching bases. The V end lost 6 bases, the J end lost 7 bases, and 24 bases lay between the germline ends. The CDR3 runs 16 residues. Germline values: CDR1 MNHEY, CDR2 SMNVEV (reference sequence). The CDR3 sequence is CASSASGQAPLGGYTF. Here the CDR3 DNA reads TGTGCCAGCAGCGCCTCGGGACAAGCCCCATTGGGTGGCTACACCTTC.

The rearrangement joins TRBV19 to TRBJ2-2; D call uncertain. The germline V and J ends were trimmed by 3 bases and 0 bases, with 8 bases remaining between them. The V gene's germline CDR1 is LNHDA and CDR2 SQIVND (reference sequence). The CDR3 sequence is 15 residues long. The CDR3 reads CASSISHANTGELFF. The CDR3 DNA sequence: TGTGCCAGTAGTATCTCACACGCGAACACCGGGGAGCTGTTTTTT.

The J gene is TRBJ1-1, the V gene TRBV12-2; the table's TRBD1 call for D was not verified on the DNA. TRBV12-2 is a known pseudogene. The CDR3 is 18 amino acids. This CDR3 is CASRFSPIMDRANTEAFF. In DNA form, the CDR3 reads TGTGCAAGTCGCTTCTCACCTATAATGGACAGGGCGAACACTGAAGCTTTCTTT.

The V call is TRBV5-1, the J call TRBJ1-5; D is uncertain. Deletions cut 0 bases from V and 3 bases from J, with 7 bases between. The CDR3 totals 14 residues. The germline V gene encodes CDR1 SGHRS and CDR2 YFSETQ. Here the CDR3 reads CASSLGYNNQPQHF. DNA for the CDR3: TGCGCCAGCAGCTTGGGGTACAACAATCAGCCCCAGCATTTT.

This chain connects TRBV7-6 to TRBJ1-2, with D tentatively TRBD1 (5 bases). The CDR3 is 15 amino acids. Germline values: CDR1 SGHVS, CDR2 FNYEAQ. The germline V and J ends were trimmed by 1 base and 9 bases, with 18 bases remaining between them. The CDR3 region has the DNA TGTGCCAGCAGCTTAGAGGAGGGGCGACAGAGTAGCTACACCTTC. It translates to CASSLEEGRQSSYTF. The full variable domain, rest sourced from reference TRBV7-6 and TRBJ1-2, is GAGVSQSPRYKVTKRGQDVALRCDPISGHVSLYWYRQALGQGPEFLTYFNYEAQQDKSGLPNDRFSAERPEGSISTLTIQRTEQRDSAMYRCASSLEEGRQSSYTFGSGTRLTVV.

This clone was seen once. The rearrangement uses TRBV6-5 and TRBJ1-3; possible D gene TRBD1, 5 bases. Germline CDR1 MNHEY, CDR2 SVGAGI. V was clipped by 7 bases and J by 0 bases, with 13 bases between them. CDR3 length equals 15 residues. The CDR3 protein is CASTSGLSSGNTIYF. In nucleotides, the CDR3 is TGTGCCAGCACCTCGGGACTCAGCTCTGGAAACACCATATATTTT.

This chain links TRBV6-5 with TRBJ1-5; weak D call: TRBD1 (5 bases). The germline V gene has CDR1 MNHEY and CDR2 SVGAGI. This CDR3 contains 15 residues. Trimming left V 9 bases short and J 1 base short, with 16 bases between. CDR3 amino acids: CASFPGGYSNQPQHF. CDR3 nucleotides: TGTGCCAGTTTCCCGGGGGGGTACAGCAATCAGCCCCAGCATTTT.

V usage is TRBV27 and J usage is TRBJ2-7; TRBD1 is a possible D gene (6 bases). CDR3 length: 14 residues. Trimming took off 4 bases at V and 4 bases at J, with 14 bases between the two ends. Germline values: CDR1 MNHEY, CDR2 SMNVEV (reference sequence). The CDR3 protein is CASSSRQVGYEQYF. The CDR3 DNA is TGTGCCAGCAGTTCCCGACAGGTTGGATACGAGCAGTACTTC.

The chain carries TRBV12-3 or TRBV12-4 and TRBJ2-4; no firm D call. CDR3 length: 12 amino acids. V gave up 2 bases and J gave up 6 bases, with 5 bases separating them. The CDR3 DNA reads TGTGCCAGCAGTTTATATCCAAACATTCAGTACTTC. As protein: CASSLYPNIQYF.

The chain combines TRBV5-1 with TRBJ1-5; no clear D. Trimming removed 5 bases from V and 5 bases from J, with 11 bases in between. The CDR3 totals 13 residues. CDR1 and CDR2 from the germline V gene are SGHRS and YFSETQ. The CDR3 DNA sequence: TGCGCCAGCAGAGACTCCGGGGATCAGCCCCAGCATTTT. Protein: CASRDSGDQPQHF. The complete variable domain, with remaining parts taken from reference TRBV5-1 and TRBJ1-5, reads KAGVTQTPRYLIKTRGQQVTLSCSPISGHRSVSWYQQTPGQGLQFLFEYFSETQRNKGNFPGRFSGRQFSNSRSEMNVSTLELGDSALYLCASRDSGDQPQHFGDGTRLSIL.

The rearrangement uses TRBV11-2 and TRBJ1-2; 8 bases are a match to TRBD1. With V trimmed by 3 bases and J by 7 bases, 7 bases remained unmatched. The CDR3 consists of 14 residues. Germline CDR1 SGHAT, CDR2 FQNNGV. As DNA, the CDR3 is TGTGCCAGCAGCTTCGAGCAGGGGGCGCTTGGCTACACCTTC. It specifies CASSFEQGALGYTF.

This clone was counted only a few times. V and J are TRBV5-1 and TRBJ1-2; TRBD1 is a possible D gene (6 bases). Between the trimmed V and J ends, which lost 1 base and 8 bases, there was a span of 12 bases. This CDR3 has 13 amino acids. Germline-derived CDR1 and CDR2 are SGHRS and YFSETQ. CDR3 sequence reads: CASSLQQGYGYTF. The CDR3 DNA is TGCGCCAGCAGCTTGCAACAGGGCTACGGCTACACCTTC.

The chain recombines TRBV9 with TRBJ2-6; D might be TRBD1 (5 bases). The CDR3 totals 17 residues. CDR1 and CDR2 (germline): SGDLS, YYNGEE. The V gene lost 0 bases and the J gene lost 1 base, with 11 bases spanning the gap. In nucleotides, the CDR3 is TGTGCCAGCAGCGTAGAGGCAGGGTTGTCTGGGGCCAACGTCCTGACTTTC. It codes for CASSVEAGLSGANVLTF.

V usage is TRBV27 and J usage is TRBJ2-7, with D maybe TRBD2 (6 bases). This CDR3 has 15 residues. Germline CDR1 is MNHEY and CDR2 is SMNVEV (reference sequence). Trimming left V 0 bases short and J 1 base short, with 10 bases between. The CDR3 DNA reads as TGTGCCAGCAGTTTATCCCTGAGCGGGTCCTACGAGCAGTACTTC. This encodes CASSLSLSGSYEQYF.